These 12 T cell receptor beta chains were all obtained from the same sample, sequenced in a study of beta chain features in type 1 diabetes. The investigators reverse transcribed all of the isolated RNA, so they sequenced expressed TCRB transcripts. Libraries were prepared by immunoSEQ multiplex PCR; TCRdb keeps only in-frame clonotypes and omits some of them. The sample lists 200,000 to 300,000 clones, less than 35% occurring once. The sample taken for sequencing was central memory CD4+ T cells from blood. All receptors come from a man between 25 and 39 years old in good health.

This clone was counted a few times. V gene TRBV20-1 combines with J gene TRBJ1-2, with D tentatively TRBD1 (5 bases). Trimming took 3 bases from V and 6 from J, leaving 8 bases between them. The CDR3 has 11 amino acids. Per the germline V gene, CDR1 is DFQATT and CDR2 is SNEGSKA (reference sequence). As DNA, the CDR3 is TGCAGTGCTAGCGGGGCGCATGGCTACACCTTC. Its translation is CSASGAHGYTF.

This clone was found a few times. The chain combines TRBV7-8 with TRBJ2-5, with D possibly being TRBD1 (5 bases). The CDR3 is 14 residues long. Trimming stripped 4 bases from V and 4 bases from J, with 13 bases between. Germline CDR1 and CDR2: SGHVS and FQNEAQ. CDR3 sequence reads: CASSSSGALETQYF. CDR3 in DNA: TGTGCCAGCAGCTCCAGTGGGGCCTTAGAGACCCAGTACTTC.

CDR3 protein: CASSQELLGVAGAMRAKNIQYF. As DNA, the CDR3 is TGCGCCAGCAGCCAAGAGCTCCTGGGGGTAGCGGGAGCCATGAGGGCCAAAAACATTCAGTACTTC. The genes are TRBV4-3 and TRBJ2-4, with 9 bases lining up with TRBD2. CDR3 length: 22 amino acids. V dropped 0 bases and J dropped 1; count of bases not matched to a gene: 19. Looked up from germline, CDR1 is LGHNA and CDR2 is YSLEER.

The chain is built from TRBV6-7 and TRBJ2-1; D not certain. TRBV6-7 is sorted into the ORF group, with uncertain function. This CDR3 is 13 amino acids long. The V and J ends lost 6 bases and 10 bases respectively, with 16 bases between them. CDR3 loop: CASRPLGIKEQFF. CDR3 nucleotides: TGTGCCAGCAGACCCTTGGGGATCAAGGAGCAGTTCTTC.

Note on this clone: The sample contains more than one DNA sequence encoding this CDR3. The genes are TRBV30 and TRBJ2-1; no definite D call. V was trimmed by 4 bases and J by 2 bases, leaving 3 bases between them. The germline V gene encodes CDR1 GTSNPN and CDR2 SVGIG (reference sequence). This CDR3 comprises 11 residues. The DNA for the CDR3 is TGTGCCTGGACGACCTACAATGAGCAGTTCTTC. It codes for CAWTTYNEQFF.

The sample holds a few counts of this clone. The genes are TRBV21-1 and TRBJ2-1; the table's D call, TRBD1, was not checked against the DNA. TRBV21-1 is a known pseudogene. The CDR3 spans 15 residues. CDR3 sequence: CASSQAQVSYNEQFF. CDR3 nucleotide sequence: TGTGCCAGCAGCCAGGCCCAGGTCTCCTACAATGAGCAGTTCTTC.

This clone was seen a single time. The V call is TRBV7-9, the J call TRBJ1-1; D gene uncertain. The germline V gene encodes CDR1 SEHNR and CDR2 FQNEAQ (reference sequence). CDR3 length: 14 residues. The ends were cut back, 5 bases at V and 4 bases at J, with 14 bases in the middle. The CDR3 sequence is CASSDLGLGTEAFF. CDR3 coding DNA: TGTGCCAGCAGCGATCTCGGGTTGGGCACTGAAGCTTTCTTT.

The chain recombines TRBV19 with TRBJ1-2; D gene ambiguous. V lost 7 bases and J lost 4, with 10 bases in between. The CDR3 has 12 amino acids. Germline loops: CDR1 LNHDA, CDR2 SQIVND (reference sequence). CDR3 sequence reads: CASNEGGYGYTF. The DNA for the CDR3 is TGTGCCAGTAATGAGGGAGGCTATGGCTACACCTTC.

This clone occurred many times. The V gene is TRBV2, the J gene TRBJ2-1; D is unresolved. The V end lost 2 bases, the J end lost 6 bases, and 5 bases lay between the germline ends. This CDR3 comprises 12 residues. Germline loops: CDR1 SNHLY, CDR2 FYNNEI. In DNA form, the CDR3 reads TGTGCCAGCAGTGAAAAGGTCAATGAGCAGTTCTTC. Its translation is CASSEKVNEQFF.

A few counts support this clone. The chain uses TRBV2 and TRBJ1-1, with 8 positions matching TRBD1. CDR1 and CDR2 (germline): SNHLY, FYNNEI. The J segment lost 5 bases and the V segment lost 6 bases, leaving 5 bases of the junction unmatched. The CDR3 covers 13 residues. The CDR3 coding sequence is TGTGCCAGCAGGGGGACAGGTGGTACTGAAGCTTTCTTT. It is translated as CASRGTGGTEAFF.

This clone was recorded a few times. V and J are TRBV7-2 and TRBJ2-1; 10 bases map to TRBD2. The CDR3 is 16 amino acids. J was trimmed by 4 bases and V by 5 bases; bases with no gene match: 8. Germline-derived CDR1 and CDR2 are SGHTA and FQGNSA. The CDR3 protein is CASSPGGTSAYNEQFF. DNA of the CDR3: TGTGCCAGCAGCCCCGGCGGGACTAGCGCGTACAATGAGCAGTTCTTC.

The rearrangement links TRBV19 to TRBJ2-3; 9 nucleotides agree with TRBD1. The CDR3 totals 13 residues. The V segment lost 8 bases and the J segment 3 bases; nucleotides outside the gene matches: 3. CDR1 is LNHDA and CDR2 is SQIVND in the germline V gene (reference sequence). CDR3 protein: CASGDRVTDTQYF. DNA for the CDR3: TGTGCCAGTGGGGACAGGGTGACAGATACGCAGTATTTT.